This is a list of T cell receptor beta chains from one sample in a study of shared clonotypes between healthy human individuals. The table came from immunoSEQ multiplex PCR; TCRdb's copy has only in-frame clones and leaves some out. The repertoire has approximately 340,000 clones, less than 85% of them found once; the top ten carry around 10%. Sequencing was performed on memory CD4+ T cells sorted from blood. Source of these receptors: a man between 25 and 39 years old in good health. Each CDR3 is given with its conserved first and last residue. D genes are given only for firm matches. Size tells how often a clone was seen (once, few, many) or the class of an expanded clone, and some rows leave it out.

TRBV19,.,.,TRBJ1-5,TGTGCCAGTAGAGGCAGCTTTAGCAATCAGCCCCAGCATTTT,CASRGSFSNQPQHF
TRBV5-6,.,.,TRBJ1-4,TGTGCCAGCAGCTTGGGGGGCAGGGAGGAAGAAAAACTGTTTTTT,CASSLGGREEEKLFF
TRBV11-2,.,.,TRBJ1-4,TGTGCCAGCAGCTCAAGGACAGTAAAAAAACTGTTTTTT,CASSSRTVKKLFF
TRBV9,.,many,TRBJ2-3,TGTGCCAGCAGCGGGGTTTGGGGCGGGGGCACAGATACGCAGTATTTT,CASSGVWGGGTDTQYF
TRBV27,TRBD2,.,TRBJ2-3,TGTGCCAGCACTCTCTTGCGGAGGGCTAGCGGGGCAGATACGCAGTATTTT,CASTLLRRASGADTQYF
TRBV10-2,.,.,TRBJ1-5,TGCGCCAGCAGTGAGTATGCAGGGAGTGTCCAGCATTTT,CASSEYAGSVQHF
TRBV7-8,TRBD1,.,TRBJ2-7,TGTGCCAGCAGCCTAACGGACAGGGGAGACTACGAGCAGTACTTC,CASSLTDRGDYEQYF
TRBV11-2,TRBD2,few,TRBJ2-1,TGTGCCAGCAGCCCCTCCCCAGTAGCGGGATTGGACAATGAGCAGTTCTTC,CASSPSPVAGLDNEQFF
TRBV4-3,.,.,TRBJ1-1,TGCGCCAGCAGCCAAGATTTTCTGGGCACTGAAGCTTTCTTT,CASSQDFLGTEAFF
TRBV5-5,.,.,TRBJ2-5,TGTGCCAGCAGGACGGCCGGTAACCAGGGCGAGACCCAGTACTTC,CASRTAGNQGETQYF
TRBV7-2,TRBD2,.,TRBJ2-7,TGTGCCAGCAGCTCCCGACTAGCGGGAGTCCCCGACGAGCAGTACTTC,CASSSRLAGVPDEQYF
TRBV11-2,TRBD1,.,TRBJ2-1,TGTGCCAGCAGCTCCCGGGACAGGGCCTACAATGAGCAGTTCTTC,CASSSRDRAYNEQFF
TRBV6-1,.,.,TRBJ2-3,TGTGCCAGCAGGTATAGCACAGATACGCAGTATTTT,CASRYSTDTQYF
TRBV18,TRBD1,.,TRBJ1-1,TGTGCCAGCTCATCGGGACAGGGTGGTATCACTGAAGCTTTCTTT,CASSSGQGGITEAFF
TRBV27,.,few,TRBJ2-7,TGTGCCAGCAGTGCCTCGATTGGTCCATACGAGCAGTACTTC,CASSASIGPYEQYF
TRBV2,.,.,TRBJ2-7,TGTGCCAGCAGATCCCACAGGGTCGTGCCCTACGAGCAGTACTTC,CASRSHRVVPYEQYF
TRBV5-1,TRBD2,.,TRBJ2-3,TGCGCCAGCAGCTTGAGGAGCGGGAACCGGATCACAGATACGCAGTATTTT,CASSLRSGNRITDTQYF
TRBV14,.,.,TRBJ2-2,TGTGCCAGCAGCCAAGCTGGTGGGTTCGGCGGGGAGCTGTTTTTT,CASSQAGGFGGELFF
TRBV2,.,many,TRBJ1-3,TGTGCCAGCCGACTAACCACAGGGCCAGGAAACACCATATATTTT,CASRLTTGPGNTIYF
TRBV28,.,.,TRBJ2-7,TGTGCCAGCAGTCAAACGGGCTACGAGCAGTACTTC,CASSQTGYEQYF
TRBV9,.,.,TRBJ2-5,TGTGCCACCTCGGAGGGGCCCGAAGAGACCCAGTACTTC,CATSEGPEETQYF
TRBV27,.,once,TRBJ1-1,TGTGCCAGCGGACTCAGGGTTAATGAAGCTTTCTTT,CASGLRVNEAFF
TRBV28,.,.,TRBJ1-5,TGTGCCAGCAGGTCAGGTAGTCAGCCCCAGCATTTT,CASRSGSQPQHF
TRBV29-1,.,.,TRBJ2-1,TGCAGCGTTGGAGAAACAATGGGCAATGAGCAGTTCTTC,CSVGETMGNEQFF
TRBV6-1,TRBD2,.,TRBJ2-7,TGTGCCAGCAGTGAGGAGTCGGGAGGTTCGTACGAGCAGTACTTC,CASSEESGGSYEQYF
TRBV10-3,.,many,TRBJ2-3,TGTGCCATCAGTCCGGACTCCCCGGGAGATGGCACAGATACGCAGTATTTT,CAISPDSPGDGTDTQYF
TRBV5-1,TRBD2,.,TRBJ2-1,TGCGCCAGCAGCTTGGCCGGGACTAGCGGGTTTAATGAGCAGTTCTTC,CASSLAGTSGFNEQFF
TRBV15,TRBD2,.,TRBJ2-7,TGTGCCACCAGCAGAGGAGGGAGTGGGAGGGCCGAGCAGTACTTC,CATSRGGSGRAEQYF
TRBV5-1,.,.,TRBJ1-2,TGCGCCAGCAGCTTGACACCTCCTTCCGGAAATACCTATGGCTACACCTTC,CASSLTPPSGNTYGYTF
TRBV28,.,.,TRBJ2-7,TGTGCCAGCACCCCAGGGGTATACGAGCAGTACTTC,CASTPGVYEQYF
TRBV25-1,.,few,TRBJ2-6,TGTGCCAGCAGTGCCCCGAGACCTGGGGCCAACGTCCTGACTTTC,CASSAPRPGANVLTF
TRBV5-1,.,.,TRBJ1-2,TGCGCCAGCAGCCCCGGCCCATCTAACTATGGCTACACCTTC,CASSPGPSNYGYTF
TRBV9,.,many,TRBJ2-3,TGTGCCAGCAATTCTGGCCTCACAGATACGCAGTATTTT,CASNSGLTDTQYF
TRBV20-1,.,.,TRBJ2-1,TGCAGTGCTAGAGATCGGGAGAGGGAGTTCTTC,CSARDREREFF
TRBV9,TRBD1,.,TRBJ2-1,TGTGCCAGCAGCGTAGCTATCAGACAGGGGGCAAATGAGCAGTTCTTC,CASSVAIRQGANEQFF
TRBV11-1,TRBD1,.,TRBJ2-7,TGTGCCAGCAGCACACGACCGGGACAGGGTTCGGGCTACGAGCAGTACTTC,CASSTRPGQGSGYEQYF
TRBV7-2,.,.,TRBJ2-6,TGTGCCAGCAGTAAAGAAATCTCTGGGGCCAACGTCCTGACTTTC,CASSKEISGANVLTF
TRBV5-1,TRBD1,.,TRBJ2-1,TGCGCCTCAGGCGGGACAGGGTACCTCAATGAGCAGTTCTTC,CASGGTGYLNEQFF
TRBV7-2,.,.,TRBJ2-1,TGTGCCAGCAGCTTGAAGAATGAGCAGTTCTTC,CASSLKNEQFF
TRBV5-1,TRBD1,.,TRBJ2-7,TGCGCCAGCAGCGAAGGGACAGGGAGCTCCTACGAGCAGTACTTC,CASSEGTGSSYEQYF
TRBV29-1,.,.,TRBJ1-5,TGCAGCGTCCTGGGGCAGGCCAATCAGCCCCAGCATTTT,CSVLGQANQPQHF
TRBV18,TRBD1,.,TRBJ2-3,TGTGCCAGCTCACCTAGACAGGGAGCTGGCACAGATACGCAGTATTTT,CASSPRQGAGTDTQYF
TRBV11-2,TRBD2,.,TRBJ2-1,TGTGCCAGCAGTACTAGCGGGAGAACAACTGAGCAGTTCTTC,CASSTSGRTTEQFF
TRBV2,.,once,TRBJ2-1,TGTGCCAGCAATTCCGTCCTCTCCTACAATGAGCAGTTCTTC,CASNSVLSYNEQFF
TRBV10-3,.,.,TRBJ2-1,TGTGCCATCAGTGCGAGCGGAGGTGACAATGAGCAGTTCTTC,CAISASGGDNEQFF
TRBV28,TRBD1,few,TRBJ2-1,TGTGCCAGCGAATCCCTAGACAGGGGGCTTTACAATGAGCAGTTCTTC,CASESLDRGLYNEQFF